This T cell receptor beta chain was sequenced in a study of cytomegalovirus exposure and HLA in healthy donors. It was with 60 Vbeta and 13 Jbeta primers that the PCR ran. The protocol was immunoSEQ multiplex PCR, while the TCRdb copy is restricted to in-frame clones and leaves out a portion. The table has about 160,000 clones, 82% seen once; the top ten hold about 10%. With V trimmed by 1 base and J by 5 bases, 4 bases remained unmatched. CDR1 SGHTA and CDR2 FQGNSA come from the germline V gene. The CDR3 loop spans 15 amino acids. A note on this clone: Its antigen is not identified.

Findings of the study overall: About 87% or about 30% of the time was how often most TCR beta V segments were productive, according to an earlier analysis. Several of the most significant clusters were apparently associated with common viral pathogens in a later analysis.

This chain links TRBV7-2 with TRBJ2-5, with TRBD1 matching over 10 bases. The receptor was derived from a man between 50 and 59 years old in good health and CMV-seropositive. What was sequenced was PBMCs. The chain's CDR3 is CASSLVGTGVETQYF. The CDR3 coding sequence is TGTGCCAGCAGCTTAGTTGGGACAGGGGTCGAGACCCAGTACTTC.